Listed here are 5 T cell receptor beta chains from one sample, sequenced in a study of blood T cell repertoires in COVID-19. Sequenced by immunoSEQ multiplex PCR; TCRdb stores in-frame clones only, minus some. Here the sample spans about 260,000 clones, 80% to 90% being singletons. The sample taken for sequencing was PBMCs or T cells enriched from blood (not recorded which). The receptor set was obtained from a young woman who had recovered from COVID-19.

This sequence joins TRBV3-1 (or the pseudogene TRBV3-2) and TRBJ1-2; 8 bases map to TRBD1. The CDR3 is 13 amino acids. V dropped 3 bases and J dropped 8; count of bases not matched to a gene: 5. In germline, CDR1 is LGHDT, CDR2 YNNKEL (reference sequence). This chain's CDR3 is CASSHTGGNGYTF. CDR3 nucleotides: TGTGCCAGCAGCCATACAGGGGGAAACGGCTACACCTTC.

The rearrangement uses TRBV10-3 and TRBJ2-3; TRBD2 matches 10 bases. With 6 bases clipped from V and 3 bases from J, the junction kept 3 bases outside the gene matches. This CDR3 is 14 amino acids long. Per the germline V gene, CDR1 is ENHRY and CDR2 is SYGVKD. CDR3: CAIRDSGGTDTQYF. The CDR3 bases are TGTGCCATCAGGGATAGCGGGGGGACAGATACGCAGTATTTT.

This rearrangement joins TRBV7-6 to TRBJ2-3; a weak D match, TRBD1 (5 bases). V was trimmed by 2 bases and J by 7 bases, leaving 19 bases between them. The CDR3 has 16 amino acids. In germline, CDR1 is SGHVS, CDR2 FNYEAQ. CDR3 residues: CASSLSGAGMGNTQYF. The CDR3 nucleotides are TGTGCCAGCAGCTTATCTGGGGCAGGAATGGGAAATACGCAGTATTTT.

J is TRBJ2-1 and V is TRBV10-2, with TRBD2 identical over 8 bases. V dropped 5 bases and J dropped 6; count of bases not matched to a gene: 12. CDR1 WSHSY and CDR2 SAAADI come from the germline V gene. This CDR3 is 16 amino acids long. The CDR3 coding sequence is TGCGCCAGCAGTCGATCACCCGGGGGGGCGGTCAATGAGCAGTTCTTC. Encoded protein: CASSRSPGGAVNEQFF.

The rearrangement joins TRBV27 to TRBJ1-2; D not resolved. Germline V CDR1 and CDR2: MNHEY, SMNVEV (reference sequence). Trimming cost V 2 bases and J 0 bases, with 16 bases left between them. This CDR3 region has 17 residues. The CDR3: CASSLSPRGRANYGYTF. CDR3 bases: TGTGCCAGCAGTTTAAGCCCCCGCGGCAGAGCTAACTATGGCTACACCTTC.